This TCR beta chain appears in the sequencing data of a study of CXCR3-negative and CXCR3-positive naive CD8 T cells. The germline V gene encodes CDR1 MNHNY and CDR2 SVGAGI (reference sequence). The CDR3 is made up of 15 amino acids. Those CD8+ T cells considered naive were CD45RO-CCR7+CD27+CD95-. 5' RACE that incorporated UMI labels was used to prepare the TRB cDNA libraries. TCRdb re-called the 5' RACE reads, yielding one record per CDR3 amino acid sequence without DNA. Its table records 150,000 to 180,000 distinct CDR3 sequences. Study-wide findings and caveats: In cryopreserved cells, CXCR3 expression partially decreased, and fresh PBMCs were used in most assays. Higher TRB CDR3 hydrophobicity marked CXCR3-positive naive cells relative to CXCR3-negative naive cells. Diversity proved comparably high across both naive subsets and much lower in memory CD8+ cells.

A word on this clonotype: What it binds is unknown.

The sample consisted of naive CXCR3+ CD8+ T cells from blood. Regarding subset: CD45RO-CCR7+CD27+CD95- naive CD8+ T cells expressing CXCR3 (TNR3+). The J gene is TRBJ2-7, the V gene TRBV6-6; TCRdb indicates TRBD2, and absent DNA this call remains unverified. This receptor was obtained from a human donor in good health. Some clones in this sample may be carry-over from other donors' samples. The CDR3 sequence is CASSYSMYGGYEQYF.